This T cell receptor beta chain is drawn from a study of early T cells in non-severe SARS-CoV-2 infection (dated by TCRdb to the early 2020s). Regarding the study in general: Because TCR sequencing relied on bulk RNA taken from unsorted whole blood, pairing of alpha and beta chains was not possible.

This clonotype showed up many times. Its antigen is unknown. The sample holds no much larger clone one base away, and base qualities are not on file. The library was generated by 5' RACE. For sequencing, a NextSeq 500 was employed. To correct for sequencing error and PCR bias, the TCR library protocol tagged individual cDNA molecules with unique molecular identifiers. Both TCR alpha and beta chains were sequenced, and tight co-correlation was observed between alpha and beta sequence abundances in each sample. The authors' analysis ran thus. Decombinator V4 was used to annotate the V gene, J gene and CDR3 of the TCR sequences. Expanded TCRs were defined as changing significantly between any two time points under a Poisson model with p below 0.0001. TCR abundances were normalised to the total number of TCRs sequenced per sample and were expressed as counts per million. MAIT TCRs were defined by TRAV1-2 paired with TRAJ12, TRAJ20 or TRAJ33, and iNKT TCRs by TRAV10 paired with TRAJ18. VDJdb, accessed 1 November 2021, was searched for CMV, EBV and SARS-CoV-2 annotated TCRs, with TCRs annotated for multiple antigens excluded. TCRdb cleaned the public reads at Q25 with fastp, built clones with MiXCR and kept in-frame beta chains. Every entry covers one CDR3 protein and lists the most common genes and DNA from its rows. The V and J calls here are based on TCRdb, not the publication. Within this sample are some 32,000 distinct CDR3 sequences, with about 3.9% of them counted one time only. In total, the top ten clones hold 8.2% of the sample.

V is clipped by 3 bases and J by 5 bases, and the sequence between their germline boundaries is 4 bases long. From the germline V gene, CDR1 is KGHSH and CDR2 is LQKENI. The CDR3 starts with the cysteine, ends with the phenylalanine, and has 11 residues. The CDR3 DNA has 33 bases and is translated from base 1. Set within a cohort of healthcare workers in London, UK, this nested case-control study involved weekly PCR testing of nasopharyngeal swabs along with blood sampling. Healthcare workers were recruited during the week of the UK lockdown, between 23 and 31 March 2020, and followed weekly for up to 16 weeks. Broad study findings and their caveats: Matching against VDJdb was skewed toward anti-spike CD8 responses, likely underestimated virus-specific expansions, and missed private and CD4 specificities.

The chain uses TRBV18 and TRBJ2-5, with the D segment identity uncertain. The sequence was obtained from an adult who was a healthcare worker with PCR-confirmed SARS-CoV-2 infection or an uninfected control (not recorded which). The sample taken for sequencing was whole blood. The nucleotide sequence is given as TGTGCCAGCTCACCTGCGGAGACCCAGTACTTC. Its amino acids are CASSPAETQYF.